These 19 T cell receptor beta chains share one sample of origin, sequenced in a study of beta chain features in type 1 diabetes. General study findings and limits: A moderate, significant TCRB CDR3 shortening appeared in type 1 diabetes across four CD4+ subsets.

Antigens of these TCRs are unknown. Expressed TCRB transcripts were sequenced after all isolated RNA was converted to cDNA. Sequencing used immunoSEQ multiplex PCR; TCRdb keeps in-frame clones, though not all of them. The sample consists of about 710,000 clones, 11% to 15% of them appearing once. Sequencing was carried out using naive CD4+ T cells from blood. The receptor source for this set is a man younger than 35 with type 1 diabetes.

The J gene is TRBJ1-1, the V gene TRBV5-1; D gene unclear. The CDR3 extends over 13 amino acids. V was trimmed by 0 bases and J by 6 bases, leaving 9 bases between them. Germline lookup yields CDR1 SGHRS and CDR2 YFSETQ. As DNA, the CDR3 is TGCGCCAGCAGCTTGGCCGAACACTCTGAAGCTTTCTTT. This sequence encodes CASSLAEHSEAFF.

The chain joins TRBV30 to TRBJ1-2, with TRBD1 as a possible D gene (5 bases). CDR3 length: 15 residues. Germline V lookup: CDR1 GTSNPN, CDR2 SVGIG (reference sequence). Trimming removed 5 bases at V and 5 bases at J, with 21 bases between. The CDR3 nucleotides are TGTGCCTGGTCCGGGTTGGCAGGGTTCGGTTATGGCTACACCTTC. Translating it yields CAWSGLAGFGYGYTF.

This clone was found a few times. The V gene is TRBV5-1, the J gene TRBJ1-4, with TRBD1 as a possible D gene (5 bases). Trimming shortened V by 0 bases and J by 15 bases, and 18 bases separated the two germline ends. Per germline, CDR1 SGHRS and CDR2 YFSETQ. The CDR3 covers 14 residues. CDR3 sequence (DNA): TGCGCCAGCAGCTTGGAACGAGGAAGAGGGGAGATGTTTTTT. Translated: CASSLERGRGEMFF.

This clone was detected a few times. V usage is TRBV11-2 and J usage is TRBJ2-3, with 9 nucleotides matching TRBD2. The V segment lost 4 bases and the J segment 2 bases; nucleotides outside the gene matches: 4. CDR1 and CDR2 (germline): SGHAT, FQNNGV. This CDR3 is 15 amino acids long. CDR3 in DNA: TGTGCCAGCAGCTCCGTAGCGGGGGTCACAGATACGCAGTATTTT. Its translation: CASSSVAGVTDTQYF.

This clone has just a few counts. The rearrangement uses TRBV7-9 and TRBJ2-2; the D gene could be TRBD1 or TRBD2 (5 bases each). The germline CDR1 and CDR2 sequences are SEHNR and FQNEAQ (reference sequence). Trimming pared 4 bases from V and 6 bases from J, leaving 15 bases between. CDR3 length: 15 residues. DNA for the CDR3: TGTGCCAGCAGCTCCCGGGACCAGTTCCCCGGGGAGCTGTTTTTT. Translation gives CASSSRDQFPGELFF.

The chain links TRBV30 to TRBJ2-1; D is ambiguous. Germline CDR1 is GTSNPN and CDR2 is SVGIG (reference sequence). V lost 2 bases, J lost 10 bases, and 9 bases lay in between. The CDR3 spans 11 residues. CDR3 region: CAWSKAREQFF. The CDR3, as DNA: TGTGCCTGGAGTAAGGCCAGGGAGCAGTTCTTC.

This clone has only a few counts. This sequence joins TRBV25-1 and TRBJ1-1; D is unclear. Germline V gene lookup returns CDR1 MGHDK and CDR2 SYGVNS. The V end was cut by 8 bases, the J end by 10 bases, with 17 bases between. The CDR3 consists of 12 residues. The CDR3 region is CASGEKLRGAFF. The CDR3 DNA reads TGTGCCAGCGGGGAGAAACTTCGTGGAGCTTTCTTT.

The table lists this clone with a few counts. The CDR3 DNA follows: TGCGCCAGCAGCTTACTACGGTCCACAGATACGCAGTATTTT. This translates into CASSLLRSTDTQYF. This rearrangement joins TRBV5-1 to TRBJ2-3, with unresolved D. This CDR3 comprises 14 residues. The germline CDR1 and CDR2 sequences are SGHRS and YFSETQ. The V and J ends lost 2 bases and 2 bases respectively, with 9 bases between them.

The chain couples TRBV5-6 to TRBJ2-2; D not resolved. This CDR3 is built from 13 residues. The germline CDR1 and CDR2 sequences are SGHDT and YYEEEE. The ends were cut back, 3 bases at V and 7 bases at J, with 10 bases in the middle. The CDR3 DNA sequence: TGTGCCAGCAGCTCGTTTGGTGGCGGGGAGCTGTTTTTT. Its translation is CASSSFGGGELFF. The variable domain in full, with the rest retrieved from reference TRBV5-6 and TRBJ2-2, is DAGVTQSPTHLIKTRGQQVTLRCSPKSGHDTVSWYQQALGQGPQFIFQYYEEEERQRGNFPDRFSGHQFPNYSSELNVNALLLGDSALYLCASSSFGGGELFFGEGSRLTVL.

This chain joins TRBV2 and TRBJ1-2; 7 positions agree with TRBD1. This CDR3 is built from 13 residues. Germline V gene data show CDR1 as SNHLY and CDR2 as FYNNEI. J was trimmed by 7 bases and V by 6 bases; bases with no gene match: 8. The CDR3 loop reads CASSPDRDAGYTF. Written as DNA, the CDR3 is TGTGCCAGCAGCCCTGACAGGGATGCTGGCTACACCTTC.

This clone has a handful of counts. J is TRBJ1-4 and V is TRBV5-1, with TRBD1 as a possible D gene (5 bases). With 2 bases removed from V and 4 bases from J, the gap between germline ends came to 6 bases. Looked up from germline, CDR1 is SGHRS and CDR2 is YFSETQ. The CDR3 sequence is 13 residues long. The DNA for the CDR3 is TGCGCCAGCAGCTTTGGGGGTAATGAAAAACTGTTTTTT. Translating gives CASSFGGNEKLFF.

There are a few counts of this clone. This chain connects TRBV19 to TRBJ1-3; weak D call: TRBD1 (5 bases). Germline V gene sequence: CDR1 LNHDA, CDR2 SQIVND (reference sequence). The CDR3 has 15 amino acids. Deletions cut 9 bases from V and 0 bases from J, with 15 bases between. In nucleotides, the CDR3 is TGTGCCAGCAGCCCGGGACTCAGCTCTGGAAACACCATATATTTT. The encoded protein is CASSPGLSSGNTIYF. The variable domain in full, with the rest retrieved from reference TRBV19 and TRBJ1-3, is DGGITQSPKYLFRKEGQNVTLSCEQNLNHDAMYWYRQDPGQGLRLIYYSQIVNDFQKGDIAEGYSVSREKKESFPLTVTSAQKNPTAFYLCASSPGLSSGNTIYFGEGSWLTVV.

The CDR3 bases are TGTGCCAGCAGCCCATATTCTCGGGGGGAAGCCTACGAGCAGTACTTC. It is translated as CASSPYSRGEAYEQYF. This sequence joins TRBV5-4 and TRBJ2-7; TRBD2 agrees at 7 bases. Trimming removed 4 bases from V and 2 bases from J; junction bases left unmatched: 12. This CDR3 contains 16 residues. Germline V CDR1 and CDR2: SGHNT, YYREEE (reference sequence).

This sequence joins TRBV7-9 and TRBJ1-2, with 7 bases lining up with TRBD1. The CDR3 has 15 amino acids. In germline, CDR1 is SEHNR, CDR2 FQNEAQ (reference sequence). V lost 1 base, J lost 8 bases, and 10 bases stayed unmatched. The DNA for the CDR3 is TGTGCCAGCAGCTTAGGACAGGGCGATTACGCGGGCTACACCTTC. Encoded protein: CASSLGQGDYAGYTF.

This chain connects TRBV27 to TRBJ1-2, with D hard to call. Trimming shortened V by 1 base and J by 2 bases, and 8 bases separated the two germline ends. The CDR3 totals 14 residues. Germline V gene sequence: CDR1 MNHEY, CDR2 SMNVEV (reference sequence). This chain's CDR3 is CASSLWVGNYGYTF. The CDR3 DNA follows: TGTGCCAGCAGTTTATGGGTAGGGAACTATGGCTACACCTTC.

V gene TRBV7-9 combines with J gene TRBJ2-3; D is uncertain. Deletions cut 5 bases from V and 3 bases from J, with 3 bases between. The germline CDR1 and CDR2 sequences are SEHNR and FQNEAQ (reference sequence). The length of the CDR3 is 11 residues. The CDR3 loop is CASSKTDTQYF. The CDR3 DNA follows: TGTGCCAGCAGCAAGACAGATACGCAGTATTTT.

This clone was counted a few times. This sequence joins TRBV19 and TRBJ1-2, with 7 bases matching TRBD1. The CDR3 is made up of 15 amino acids. Losses at the gene ends were 7 bases for V and 5 bases for J; bases not matched to a gene: 13. CDR1 is LNHDA and CDR2 is SQIVND in the germline V gene (reference sequence). The CDR3 spells CASILSDRPSYGYTF. The CDR3 DNA sequence: TGTGCCAGTATCCTATCGGACAGGCCTTCATATGGCTACACCTTC.

This clone was counted only a few times. The V call is TRBV18, the J call TRBJ2-7; 9 positions agree with TRBD1. Losses at the gene ends were 1 base for V and 5 bases for J; bases not matched to a gene: 3. The CDR3 spans 14 residues. Germline assignment: CDR1 KGHSH and CDR2 LQKENI. CDR3 DNA: TGTGCCAGCTCACCACTGGGACAGGGAAACGAGCAGTACTTC. As protein: CASSPLGQGNEQYF.

This clone was observed a handful of times. The V call is TRBV4-2, the J call TRBJ1-4, with 8 bases lining up with TRBD1. The V segment lost 3 bases and the J segment 7 bases; nucleotides outside the gene matches: 4. The CDR3 is 14 residues long. CDR1 is LGHNA and CDR2 is YNFKEQ in the germline V gene. The CDR3 protein is CASSQDRVSEKLFF. The CDR3 coding sequence is TGTGCCAGCAGCCAGGACAGGGTTAGTGAAAAACTGTTTTTT.